This passage covers 22 T cell receptor beta chains from one sample sequenced in a study of cytomegalovirus exposure and HLA in healthy donors. The PCR ran on 60 Vbeta and 13 Jbeta primers. The method was immunoSEQ multiplex PCR; TCRdb's version includes in-frame clones alone and lacks a portion of them. The table shows under 200,000 clones, with around 68% occurring only once. Specimen: PBMCs. All receptors come from a man aged 50-59 years in good health and CMV-seronegative.

This clone appeared once. This chain connects TRBV5-4 to TRBJ1-2; possibly TRBD1 for D (5 bases). Trimming removed 4 bases from V and 7 bases from J, with 11 bases in between. CDR1 and CDR2 (germline): SGHNT, YYREEE (reference sequence). The CDR3 is made up of 12 amino acids. Here the CDR3 reads CASSSGTGGYTF. CDR3 in DNA: TGTGCCAGCAGCAGCGGGACCGGTGGCTACACCTTC.

V usage is TRBV7-2 and J usage is TRBJ2-7; a weak D match, TRBD2 (5 bases). Trimming removed 5 bases at V and 3 bases at J, with 11 bases between. The CDR3 loop spans 13 amino acids. Per germline, CDR1 SGHTA and CDR2 FQGNSA. CDR3 sequence (DNA): TGTGCCAGCAGCCATCCGGGATTCTACGAGCAGTACTTC. It is translated as CASSHPGFYEQYF.

This chain uses TRBV4-2 with TRBJ1-2; perhaps TRBD1 as D (5 bases). Germline CDR1 and CDR2: LGHNA and YNFKEQ. The V end lost 0 bases, the J end lost 3 bases, and 17 bases lay between the germline ends. The CDR3 has 17 residues. The CDR3 DNA is TGTGCCAGCAGCCAAGATAGTCGGCAGGGCGTGGACTATGGCTACACCTTC. Translating gives CASSQDSRQGVDYGYTF.

The chain couples TRBV6-5 to TRBJ2-5, with 14 bases that match TRBD2. The J call may be faulty, since TRBJ2-7 better matches the DNA end. The CDR3 sequence is 13 residues long. Germline lookup yields CDR1 MNHEY and CDR2 SVGAGI. CDR3 residues: CASWTSGGYEQYF. In DNA, the CDR3 is TGTGCCAGTTGGACTAGCGGGGGGTACGAGCAGTACTTC.

This clone was counted only a few times. This sequence joins TRBV11-2 and TRBJ2-5, with TRBD1 identical over 10 bases. V lost 5 bases to trimming and J lost 4 bases; unmatched junction nucleotides: 7. Germline-derived CDR1 and CDR2 are SGHAT and FQNNGV. This CDR3 spans 15 amino acids. The CDR3 here is CASSAEGQGGETQYF. In DNA form, the CDR3 reads TGTGCCAGCAGCGCTGAAGGACAGGGGGGAGAGACCCAGTACTTC.

The chain is built from TRBV29-1 and TRBJ1-1; perhaps TRBD1 as D (5 bases). V shed 6 bases and J shed 1 base, with 9 bases lying between them. The V gene's germline CDR1 is SQVTM and CDR2 ANQGSEA. This CDR3 has 12 amino acids. The CDR3 coding sequence is TGCAGCGTCAGGGCCGCGAACACTGAAGCTTTCTTT. Translated: CSVRAANTEAFF.

In this sample, this clone turned up a few times. The chain combines TRBV5-4 with TRBJ2-3; 13 bases agree with TRBD2. CDR3 length equals 16 residues. Germline assignment: CDR1 SGHNT and CDR2 YYREEE (reference sequence). V gave up 2 bases and J gave up 4 bases; unmatched junction bases: 4. CDR3 sequence: CASSFGTSGGADTQYF. CDR3 nucleotides: TGTGCCAGCAGCTTTGGTACTAGCGGGGGGGCAGATACGCAGTATTTT.

The chain is built from TRBV23-1 and TRBJ2-2; TRBD1 agrees at 11 bases. TRBV23-1 is an open reading frame whose function is uncertain. The junction had 18 bases not matched to a gene; V was cut back by 6 bases and J by 0 bases. This CDR3 is 21 amino acids long. CDR3 DNA: TGCGCCAGCAGCGTTCTCTTTCCGGGGACAGGGGGTAGGTCGAACACCGGGGAGCTGTTTTTT. It translates to CASSVLFPGTGGRSNTGELFF.

This clone was recorded once. This chain links TRBV29-1 with TRBJ2-7; 10 bases are shared with TRBD1. CDR3 length: 14 residues. Unmatched junction bases numbered 7, after V lost 6 bases and J lost 2 bases. Germline loops: CDR1 SQVTM, CDR2 ANQGSEA. CDR3 nucleotide sequence: TGCAGCGTAACCGGGACAGGGGTCCCCTACGAGCAGTACTTC. Residues: CSVTGTGVPYEQYF.

V gene TRBV9 combines with J gene TRBJ1-2; 7 bases map to TRBD1. The CDR3 totals 14 residues. CDR1 SGDLS and CDR2 YYNGEE come from the germline V gene. V shed 4 bases, J shed 6 bases, and the junction held 9 bases outside the gene matches. The CDR3 DNA is TGTGCCAGCAGCCTTGACGGGACAGCGAATGGCTACACCTTC. It specifies CASSLDGTANGYTF.

The chain employs TRBV6-5 and TRBJ1-2; the match to TRBD1 covers 9 bases. The CDR3 length is 14 residues. V shed 0 bases and J 4 bases; nucleotides not matched to a gene: 0. Germline V CDR1 and CDR2: MNHEY, SVGAGI. This chain's CDR3 is CASSYSTGGYGYTF. DNA for the CDR3: TGTGCCAGCAGTTACTCGACAGGGGGCTATGGCTACACCTTC.

This chain joins TRBV7-8 and TRBJ2-5; possibly TRBD2 for D (6 bases). The germline V gene encodes CDR1 SGHVS and CDR2 FQNEAQ. The CDR3 is 15 residues long. Trimming took off 0 bases at V and 4 bases at J, with 12 bases between the two ends. The CDR3 nucleotides read TGTGCCAGCAGCTTAGCGGCAGGGCGGGGAGAGACCCAGTACTTC. It is translated as CASSLAAGRGETQYF.

This clone appeared once. This chain joins TRBV2 and TRBJ2-1; 10 positions match TRBD1. CDR1 and CDR2 (germline): SNHLY, FYNNEI. This CDR3 contains 16 residues. V was pared by 6 bases and J by 6 bases, with 11 bases of the junction left unmatched. The CDR3 is CASSQRRDRGVNEQFF. The CDR3 nucleotides read TGTGCCAGCAGCCAACGAAGGGACAGGGGCGTCAATGAGCAGTTCTTC.

In this sample, this clone turned up a few times. The gene calls are TRBV7-2 and TRBJ1-1; D perhaps matches TRBD1 (5 bases). V was shortened by 0 bases and J by 2 bases, with 10 bases between the two germline ends. The CDR3 loop spans 15 amino acids. Germline loops: CDR1 SGHTA, CDR2 FQGNSA. Written as DNA, the CDR3 is TGTGCCAGCAGCTTAGCAAGCAGGGTTAACACTGAAGCTTTCTTT. This translates into CASSLASRVNTEAFF.

The J gene is TRBJ2-7, the V gene TRBV28; TRBD2 is a possible D gene (5 bases). Trimming shortened V by 1 base and J by 5 bases, and 9 bases separated the two germline ends. The CDR3 contains 13 residues. The germline CDR1 and CDR2 sequences are MDHEN and SYDVKM. CDR3 in DNA: TGTGCCAGCAGTTTATTATCCGGGGACGAGCAGTACTTC. Residues: CASSLLSGDEQYF.

The J gene is TRBJ1-1, the V gene TRBV7-9, with D tentatively TRBD1 (5 bases). With 3 bases removed from V and 5 bases from J, the gap between germline ends came to 13 bases. The length of the CDR3 is 14 residues. Germline V gene sequence: CDR1 SEHNR, CDR2 FQNEAQ (reference sequence). The CDR3 DNA is TGTGCCAGCAGCTTTTCCAGGGTGGGAACTGAAGCTTTCTTT. This gives the protein CASSFSRVGTEAFF.

This chain joins TRBV7-6 and TRBJ2-3, with D possibly matching TRBD2 (6 bases). Trimming cost V 2 bases and J 1 base, with 10 bases left between them. The CDR3 consists of 15 residues. Germline lookup yields CDR1 SGHVS and CDR2 FNYEAQ. The CDR3 nucleotides are TGTGCCAGCAGCTTAAGGCCGGGGGGCACAGATACGCAGTATTTT. Protein sequence: CASSLRPGGTDTQYF.

The chain recombines TRBV11-2 with TRBJ1-2, with D perhaps matching TRBD1 (5 bases). The ends were cut back, 4 bases at V and 5 bases at J, with 8 bases in the middle. Per the germline V gene, CDR1 is SGHAT and CDR2 is FQNNGV. This CDR3 is 12 amino acids long. CDR3 bases: TGTGCCAGCAGCTCGACAGTATATGGCTACACCTTC. Protein sequence: CASSSTVYGYTF.

This clone was seen only once. CDR3 in amino acids: CASSGGWETQYF. CDR3 sequence (DNA): TGTGCCAGCAGCGGAGGGTGGGAGACCCAGTACTTC. The rearrangement joins TRBV5-6 to TRBJ2-5; D possibly corresponds to TRBD2 (6 bases). This CDR3 comprises 12 residues. Germline V gene data show CDR1 as SGHDT and CDR2 as YYEEEE. Trimming took off 4 bases at V and 5 bases at J, with 9 bases between the two ends.

V and J are TRBV7-9 and TRBJ2-7; D ambiguous. The V gene lost 1 base and the J gene lost 0 bases, with 7 bases spanning the gap. Looked up from germline, CDR1 is SEHNR and CDR2 is FQNEAQ (reference sequence). This CDR3 contains 14 residues. The CDR3 here is CASSLGRSSYEQYF. CDR3 DNA sequence: TGTGCCAGCAGCTTAGGACGGAGCTCCTACGAGCAGTACTTC. The variable domain in full, completed from reference TRBV7-9 and TRBJ2-7, reads DTGVSQNPRHKITKRGQNVTFRCDPISEHNRLYWYRQTLGQGPEFLTYFQNEAQLEKSRLLSDRFSAERPKGSFSTLEIQRTEQGDSAMYLCASSLGRSSYEQYFGPGTRLTVT.

The chain couples TRBV5-6 to TRBJ1-1; perhaps TRBD1 as D (5 bases). Deletions cut 1 base from V and 0 bases from J, with 13 bases between. Germline lookup yields CDR1 SGHDT and CDR2 YYEEEE. The CDR3 loop spans 16 amino acids. In nucleotides, the CDR3 is TGTGCCAGCAGCTTGCCGACAGCGGGGTTGAACACTGAAGCTTTCTTT. Translating it yields CASSLPTAGLNTEAFF.

V and J are TRBV5-1 and TRBJ1-1; 9 bases agree with TRBD1. V lost 4 bases to trimming and J lost 5 bases; unmatched junction nucleotides: 9. The CDR3 is 15 amino acids. Germline V gives CDR1 SGHRS, CDR2 YFSETQ. CDR3: CASSAIQGARTEAFF. The CDR3 DNA is TGCGCCAGCAGCGCAATACAGGGGGCGAGAACTGAAGCTTTCTTT.